Detailed here is one T cell receptor (beta chain). Its antigen remains unidentified. This CDR3 has 14 residues. This entry comes from a study of monozygotic twins with inflammatory bowel disease. Study findings and constraints: Lower sharing of clonotypes with other individuals was seen in IBD patients than in healthy twins. This was most marked in patients showing signs of disease activity.

After re-calling the 5' RACE reads, TCRdb lists one entry per CDR3 protein, DNA absent. The sample yields about 110,000 distinct CDR3 sequences, of which the top ten take up approximately 13%. The sequenced sample was blood. The chain links TRBV12-3 or TRBV12-4 to TRBJ1-2. This clonotype was sampled from a human donor with ulcerative colitis or Crohn's disease, or a healthy co-twin of an affected twin (not recorded which). CDR3 amino acids: CASSLGAYAYGYTF.